This TCR beta chain was sequenced during a study of cytomegalovirus exposure and HLA in healthy donors. Findings and caveats of the study: There was a cluster of highly shared sequence variants that was likely a sequencing artifact. While the bulk of TCR sequences proved rare, some public TCRs turned up in many donors. Published work reported that the classifier diagnosed cytomegalovirus status with high specificity and sensitivity.

The PCR employed 60 Vbeta primers together with 13 Jbeta primers. TCRdb's copy holds only in-frame clones and misses some; the assay was immunoSEQ multiplex PCR. The top ten hold approximately 1% of the sample, which has 150,000 to 200,000 clones, about four fifths seen once. With respect to this clone: Its specificity is unknown.

The CDR3 loop spans 15 amino acids. V lost 8 bases to trimming and J lost 1 base; unmatched junction nucleotides: 9. The germline CDR1 and CDR2 sequences are MRHNA and SNTAGT. What was sequenced was PBMCs. This chain connects TRBV6-4 to TRBJ2-3, with 7 bases identical to TRBD2. The sequence came from a middle-aged woman in good health and CMV-seronegative. CDR3 in DNA: TGTGCCAGCCTCACCCTAGCGGCGGGCACAGATACGCAGTATTTT. Protein sequence: CASLTLAAGTDTQYF.